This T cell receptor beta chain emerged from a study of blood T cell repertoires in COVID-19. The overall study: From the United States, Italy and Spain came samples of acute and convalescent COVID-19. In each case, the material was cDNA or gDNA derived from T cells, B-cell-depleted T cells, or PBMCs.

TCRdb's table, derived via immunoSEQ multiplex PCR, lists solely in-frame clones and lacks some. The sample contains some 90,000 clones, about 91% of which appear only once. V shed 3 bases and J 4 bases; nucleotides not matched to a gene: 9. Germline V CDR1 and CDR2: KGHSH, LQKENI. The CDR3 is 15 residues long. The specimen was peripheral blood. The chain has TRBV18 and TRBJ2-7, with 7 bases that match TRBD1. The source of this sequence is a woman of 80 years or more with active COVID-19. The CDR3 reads CASSPRGIDSYEQYF. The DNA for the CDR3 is TGTGCCAGCTCACCCAGGGGGATAGACAGTTACGAGCAGTACTTC.